This T cell receptor beta chain was observed in a study of blood T cells in healthy people across ages. This clonotype was seen only a few times. For the second PCR, which ran for roughly 7 to 11 cycles, a sample-barcoded 5' primer and a J-beta primer mix were used. TCRdb redid the calling of the 5' RACE reads with MiXCR, one entry per CDR3 protein. The data show approximately 810,000 distinct CDR3 sequences, 29% seen once. The CDR3 runs to 16 residues. V was pared by 5 bases and J by 4 bases, with 9 bases of the junction left unmatched. Per the germline V gene, CDR1 is MNHNY and CDR2 is SVGAGI (reference sequence).

The J gene is TRBJ1-5, the V gene TRBV6-6, with TRBD1 matching 9 bases. The clonotype was recovered from a woman of 80 years or more in good health. The sequenced sample was blood. CDR3 in amino acids: CASSHGQGRGNQPQHF. The CDR3 region has the DNA TGTGCCAGCAGTCACGGACAGGGGAGAGGAAATCAGCCCCAGCATTTT.